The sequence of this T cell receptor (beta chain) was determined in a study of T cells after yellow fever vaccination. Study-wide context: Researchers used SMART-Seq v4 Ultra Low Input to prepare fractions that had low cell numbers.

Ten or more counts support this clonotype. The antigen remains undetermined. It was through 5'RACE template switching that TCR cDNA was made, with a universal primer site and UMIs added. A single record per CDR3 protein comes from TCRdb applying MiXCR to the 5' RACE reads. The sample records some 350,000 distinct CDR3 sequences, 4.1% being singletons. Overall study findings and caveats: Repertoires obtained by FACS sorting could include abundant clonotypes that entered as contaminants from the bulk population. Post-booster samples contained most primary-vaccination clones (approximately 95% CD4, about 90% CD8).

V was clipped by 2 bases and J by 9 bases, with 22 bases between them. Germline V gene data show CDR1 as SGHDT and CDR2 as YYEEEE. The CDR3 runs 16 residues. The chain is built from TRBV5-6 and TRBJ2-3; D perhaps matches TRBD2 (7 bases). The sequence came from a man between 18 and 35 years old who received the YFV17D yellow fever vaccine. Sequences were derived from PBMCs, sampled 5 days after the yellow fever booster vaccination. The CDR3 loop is CASSFRGALLFETQYF. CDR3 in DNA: TGTGCCAGCAGCTTCCGGGGGGCTCTCCTTTTCGAAACGCAGTATTTT.